The clone carrying this TCR beta chain came up many times. This CDR3 contains 15 residues. Germline-derived CDR1 and CDR2 are SGHAT and FQNNGV. With 5 bases clipped from V and 5 bases from J, the junction kept 11 bases outside the gene matches. This record belongs to a study of T cells after posttransplantation cyclophosphamide. Repertoires were generated with immunoSEQ multiplex PCR, while TCRdb's copy carries only in-frame clones and drops some. The sample was found to contain tens of thousands of clones, and every one recurs. Sequencing input: PBMCs. The gene calls are TRBV11-2 and TRBJ1-2; TRBD1 matches 7 bases. The receptor was derived from a man between 40 and 49 years old in good health, CMV-negative, and a related stem cell transplant donor. The CDR3, as DNA: TGTGCCAGCAGCCAAGACACAGGGGTCGGATATGGCTACACCTTC. This codes for CASSQDTGVGYGYTF.